These 29 T cell receptor beta chains originate from one sample sequenced in a study of CXCR3-negative and CXCR3-positive naive CD8 T cells. The libraries of TRB cDNA were constructed through 5' RACE using UMI labels. TCRdb re-called the 5' RACE reads and catalogs CDR3 proteins one per entry, DNA excluded. The table lists tens of thousands of distinct CDR3 sequences. These receptors' antigens are unknown. Findings and limits, study-wide: Greater hydrophobicity was found in TRB CDR3s of CXCR3-positive naive cells than of CXCR3-negative naive cells.

The sample was naive CXCR3+ CD8+ T cells from blood. Subset defined: CD45RO-CCR7+CD27+CD95- naive CD8+ T cells expressing CXCR3 (TNR3+). The origin of the receptors is a human donor in good health. Some clones in this sample may be carry-over from other donors' samples.

The chain joins TRBV29-1 to TRBJ2-7; TCRdb designates TRBD1, a call that cannot be tested without DNA. There are 13 residues in the CDR3. From germline, CDR1 is SQVTM and CDR2 ANQGSEA. CDR3 amino acids: CSVWTGGYYEQYF.

The rearrangement links TRBV28 to TRBJ2-3; TCRdb designates TRBD1, a call that cannot be tested without DNA. The CDR3 loop spans 17 amino acids. Germline lookup yields CDR1 MDHEN and CDR2 SYDVKM. The CDR3 spells CASSPLGGKKLAWTQYF.

This chain's CDR3 is CSALGLAGNEQYF. This chain connects TRBV29-1 to TRBJ2-7; TCRdb gives TRBD2 as the D gene, but with no DNA this cannot be confirmed. CDR1 and CDR2 (germline): SQVTM, ANQGSEA. The CDR3 is 13 residues long.

The V call is TRBV27, the J call TRBJ1-1; with no DNA, the TCRdb D assignment of TRBD1 cannot be verified. The CDR3 runs to 17 residues. Germline V gene sequence: CDR1 MNHEY, CDR2 SMNVEV (reference sequence). CDR3: CASTPLRDRGLWTEAFF.

The V gene is TRBV7-9, the J gene TRBJ2-7; TCRdb selects TRBD2, and the lack of DNA leaves this call unchecked. Germline V lookup: CDR1 SEHNR, CDR2 FQNEAQ (reference sequence). This CDR3 region has 15 residues. This chain's CDR3 is CASSPALAASYEQYF.

The V gene is TRBV5-6, the J gene TRBJ1-1. CDR1 and CDR2 from the germline V gene are SGHDT and YYEEEE. This CDR3 region has 14 residues. The CDR3 loop is CASSERDLNTEAFF.

The rearrangement joins TRBV25-1 to TRBJ2-7; TCRdb picks TRBD1, but there is no DNA to check that call. Germline CDR1 and CDR2: MGHDK and SYGVNS. The length of the CDR3 is 14 residues. CDR3 sequence: CASLDSGSSYEQYF.

The rearrangement joins TRBV28 to TRBJ2-7; TCRdb's D gene call, TRBD1, goes unchecked for lack of DNA. This CDR3 comprises 13 residues. Germline CDR1 and CDR2: MDHEN and SYDVKM. The CDR3 protein is CASSFPGGYEQYF.

The chain uses TRBV7-2 and TRBJ1-1; the TRBD1 assignment by TCRdb is unverifiable without DNA. Germline CDR1 is SGHTA and CDR2 is FQGNSA. The CDR3 loop spans 14 amino acids. CDR3 protein: CASNSPGLNTEAFF. Filled out from reference TRBV7-2 and TRBJ1-1, the complete variable domain reads GAGVSQSPSNKVTEKGKDVELRCDPISGHTALYWYRQSLGQGLEFLIYFQGNSAPDKSGLPSDRFSAERTGGSVSTLTIQRTQQEDSAVYLCASNSPGLNTEAFFGQGTRLTVV.

CDR3 region: CASNKEVQETQYF. The rearrangement links TRBV28 to TRBJ2-5. The germline V gene has CDR1 MDHEN and CDR2 SYDVKM. The CDR3 loop spans 13 amino acids.

This sequence joins TRBV4-1 and TRBJ1-5. CDR3 length: 15 amino acids. In germline, CDR1 is MGHRA, CDR2 YSYEKL. CDR3: CASSQEWGIGQPQHF.

The J gene is TRBJ2-7, the V gene TRBV28; TCRdb proposes TRBD1, but this gene call is untestable without DNA. The length of the CDR3 is 16 residues. The germline V gene has CDR1 MDHEN and CDR2 SYDVKM. CDR3: CASSFFRGQESYEQYF.

This chain connects TRBV13 to TRBJ2-3; the TCRdb D gene call, TRBD2, has no DNA to confirm it. Germline CDR1 and CDR2: PRHDT and FYEKMQ (reference sequence). This CDR3 is built from 14 residues. CDR3 residues: CASSSFSGGDTQYF.

The J gene is TRBJ1-4, the V gene TRBV7-9. Germline V gives CDR1 SEHNR, CDR2 FQNEAQ (reference sequence). The CDR3 consists of 11 residues. CDR3 sequence reads: CASSRNEKLFF.

V gene TRBV9 combines with J gene TRBJ2-5; TCRdb selects TRBD2, and the lack of DNA leaves this call unchecked. CDR1 and CDR2 from the germline V gene are SGDLS and YYNGEE. This CDR3 is built from 12 residues. CDR3: CASSRDFQTQYF.

V is TRBV12-3 or TRBV12-4 and J is TRBJ2-5; TCRdb's D gene call, TRBD1, goes unchecked for lack of DNA. This CDR3 is built from 13 residues. CDR3 residues: CASSARGEETQYF.

The rearrangement uses TRBV6-5 and TRBJ1-1; absent DNA, TCRdb's TRBD1 call cannot be checked. The CDR3 sequence is 15 residues long. Germline V gives CDR1 MNHEY, CDR2 SVGAGI. CDR3: CASSYSPGGNTEAFF.

The V gene is TRBV5-1, the J gene TRBJ2-6; TCRdb's assignment of TRBD2 cannot be checked, as there is no DNA. The germline V gene has CDR1 SGHRS and CDR2 YFSETQ. The CDR3 contains 18 residues. CDR3 sequence: CASSLEVAGSSGANVLTF.

J is TRBJ2-7 and V is TRBV15; as DNA is missing, the TRBD1 call by TCRdb cannot be tested. Germline CDR1 reads LNHNV; CDR2 reads YYDKDF (reference sequence). The CDR3 sequence is 17 residues long. CDR3: CATSRDPPRTGTYEQYF. The variable domain in full, completed from reference TRBV15 and TRBJ2-7, reads DAMVIQNPRYQVTQFGKPVTLSCSQTLNHNVMYWYQQKSSQAPKLLFHYYDKDFNNEADTPDNFQSRRPNTSFCFLDIRSPGLGDTAMYLCATSRDPPRTGTYEQYFGPGTRLTVT.

This chain connects TRBV29-1 to TRBJ1-1. Germline CDR1 is SQVTM and CDR2 is ANQGSEA. The CDR3 length is 17 residues. The CDR3 loop reads CSVGGGISLEGKREAFF.

The chain recombines TRBV2 with TRBJ2-1; the D gene TCRdb calls, TRBD1, cannot be checked with no DNA. This CDR3 spans 15 amino acids. Germline-derived CDR1 and CDR2 are SNHLY and FYNNEI. This chain's CDR3 is CASTYGTQLMDEQFF.

The J gene is TRBJ2-5, the V gene TRBV28; the TCRdb call, TRBD1, lacks DNA for checking. The germline CDR1 and CDR2 sequences are MDHEN and SYDVKM. CDR3 size: 15 residues. The CDR3 protein is CASRDVLVPQETQYF.

This chain links TRBV5-1 with TRBJ2-3; TCRdb picks TRBD2, but there is no DNA to check that call. The CDR3 has 15 amino acids. The germline CDR1 and CDR2 sequences are SGHRS and YFSETQ. The CDR3: CATETSGGHTDTQYF.

The rearrangement links TRBV28 to TRBJ2-3; no DNA is available, so the TRBD2 call from TCRdb remains unchecked. Germline assignment: CDR1 MDHEN and CDR2 SYDVKM. This CDR3 contains 19 residues. CDR3 amino acids: CASSRRGEPDTSSTDTQYF.

This sequence joins TRBV28 and TRBJ2-7; TCRdb's D gene call, TRBD1, goes unchecked for lack of DNA. The germline CDR1 and CDR2 sequences are MDHEN and SYDVKM. This CDR3 comprises 12 residues. The CDR3 sequence is CASWDGLFEQYF.

V usage is TRBV7-3 and J usage is TRBJ2-2; TCRdb designates TRBD2, a call that cannot be tested without DNA. The germline V gene encodes CDR1 SGHTA and CDR2 FQGTGA. This CDR3 region has 16 residues. This CDR3 is CASSSYGTRHTGELFF.

V and J are TRBV2 and TRBJ2-7; TCRdb returns TRBD1, unconfirmable since there is no DNA. The CDR3 contains 13 residues. Germline V gives CDR1 SNHLY, CDR2 FYNNEI. CDR3 sequence reads: CATGPVGGHEQYF.

CDR3 region: CASSLEGLGPGDGYTF. The V and J genes are TRBV7-2 and TRBJ1-2. Germline-derived CDR1 and CDR2 are SGHTA and FQGNSA. This CDR3 has 16 amino acids. The variable domain in full, with the rest retrieved from reference TRBV7-2 and TRBJ1-2, is GAGVSQSPSNKVTEKGKDVELRCDPISGHTALYWYRQSLGQGLEFLIYFQGNSAPDKSGLPSDRFSAERTGGSVSTLTIQRTQQEDSAVYLCASSLEGLGPGDGYTFGSGTRLTVV.

The chain combines TRBV7-9 with TRBJ2-7; the D gene TCRdb calls, TRBD2, cannot be checked with no DNA. This CDR3 is built from 14 residues. Germline V CDR1 and CDR2: SEHNR, FQNEAQ (reference sequence). CDR3 in amino acids: CASRGGSTTYEQYF.